A selection of T cell receptor beta chains follows, all from one sample in a study of sequential checkpoint blockade in melanoma. Assay: immunoSEQ multiplex PCR; the TCRdb copy retains only in-frame clones and omits some. The repertoire holds 1,500 to 2,000 clones, with around 25% as singletons. Source: tumor tissue (inferred from file names), taken from a patient given nivolumab and ipilimumab in sequence. The receptors shown here come from a human donor with melanoma. Each CDR3 is given with its conserved first and last residue. The order of the fields is D gene, V gene, J gene, clone size, CDR3 DNA, CDR3 protein. The D gene is left open where the match is weak. The size field is filled for only some rows; it gives once, few, many or a size class.

>TRBD1|TRBV19|TRBJ1-4|few
TGTGCCAGTAGTTTTGGACAGGAAACTAATGAAAAACTGTTTTTT
CASSFGQETNEKLFF
>-|TRBV28|TRBJ1-6|-
TGTGCCAGCAGTCCCGCCCTTGGGGGGGAGGGGTCACCCCTCCACTTT
CASSPALGGEGSPLHF
>TRBD1|TRBV15|TRBJ2-3|-
TGTGCCACCAGCAGTCCGGGACAGGGGGCCACAGATACGCAGTATTTT
CATSSPGQGATDTQYF
>-|TRBV6-8|TRBJ1-2|few
TGTGCCAGCAGTTACTCGATTGGCCAACCCAACTATGGCTACACCTTC
CASSYSIGQPNYGYTF
>-|TRBV7-5|TRBJ2-5|-
TGTGCCAGCAGCTTACTTGCGGGGGGGCAAGAGACCCAGTACTTC
CASSLLAGGQETQYF
>TRBD1|TRBV5-1|TRBJ2-2|-
TGCGCCAGCAGCCAAAGAGCCGGGACAGGGGGCGACACCGGGGAGCTGTTTTTT
CASSQRAGTGGDTGELFF
>-|TRBV28|TRBJ1-2|few
TGTGCCAGCAGTTCAGGGGCAGGGTATGGCTACACCTTC
CASSSGAGYGYTF
>-|TRBV19|TRBJ2-3|-
TGTGCCAGTAGTATACCACAGGGAGGTAGCACAGATACGCAGTATTTT
CASSIPQGGSTDTQYF
>TRBD2|TRBV11-3|TRBJ2-5|medium-sized
TGTGCCAGCCACGAACTTCGGGGGGGCGGAGAGACCCAGTACTTC
CASHELRGGGETQYF
>-|TRBV5-1|TRBJ2-3|-
TGCGCCAGCAGCTTCCTCCGGTTCGCAGATACGCAGTATTTT
CASSFLRFADTQYF
>-|TRBV6-8|TRBJ2-7|-
TGTGCCAGCAGTTCCCCGACCTCCTACGAGCAGTACTTC
CASSSPTSYEQYF
>TRBD1|TRBV6-8|TRBJ1-5|large
TGTGCCAGCAGTTACCGAGGACAGGATAGCAATCAGCCCCAGCATTTT
CASSYRGQDSNQPQHF
>TRBD1|TRBV28|TRBJ1-4|few
TGTGCCAATCCTCCCGGGACAGGGGGGGCACGGACTAATGAAAAACTGTTTTTT
CANPPGTGGARTNEKLFF
>TRBD1|TRBV11-3|TRBJ1-2|medium-sized
TGTGCCAGCAGCCATACCGGGTTGCAGGGGGCGCGTGGGAACTATGGCTACACCTTC
CASSHTGLQGARGNYGYTF
>TRBD1|TRBV11-1|TRBJ2-1|few
TGTGCCAGCAGCTCGCTCCGGGACAGGGGGAATATGGGTGAGCAGTTCTTC
CASSSLRDRGNMGEQFF
>-|TRBV9|TRBJ2-5|few
TGTGCCAGCAGTACGGGGTACGAAGAGACCCAGTACTTC
CASSTGYEETQYF
>TRBD1|TRBV6-8|TRBJ1-5|-
TGTGCCAGCAGACCAGGGGGCCGTCAGCCCCAGCATTTT
CASRPGGRQPQHF
>TRBD1|TRBV19|TRBJ2-1|-
TGTGCCAGTAGTGGCCGACAGGGGAGCTCCTACAATGAGCAGTTCTTC
CASSGRQGSSYNEQFF
>-|TRBV7-6|TRBJ2-7|medium-sized
TGTGCCAGCAGCCCACGTATCGGGGGTACTTCCTACGAGCAGTACTTC
CASSPRIGGTSYEQYF
>-|TRBV19|TRBJ1-1|large
TGTGCCAGTAGTATTGGACGGAACACTGAAGCTTTCTTT
CASSIGRNTEAFF
>-|TRBV14|TRBJ2-3|-
TGTGCCAGCAGCCAAGATCAGATTGATACGCAGTATTTT
CASSQDQIDTQYF
>-|TRBV30|TRBJ1-6|few
TGTGCCTGGAGTGTACGACAGACTAATTCACCCCTCCACTTT
CAWSVRQTNSPLHF
>TRBD1|TRBV28|TRBJ1-4|-
TGTGCCAGCAGTTTGGGACAGGGGCGTGAAAAACTGTTTTTT
CASSLGQGREKLFF
>-|TRBV11-3|TRBJ1-1|-
TGTGCCAGCAGTCCTAAAAGGGCGGTCGCTGAAGCTTTCTTT
CASSPKRAVAEAFF
>-|TRBV6-1|TRBJ2-5|few
TGTGCCAGCAGTGAAGGTTGGGGGCAAGAGACCCAGTACTTC
CASSEGWGQETQYF
>TRBD2|TRBV11-3|TRBJ2-7|few
TGTGCCAGCAGCCCGTCGCGGGGGGGGACCTTAACCTACGAGCAGTACTTC
CASSPSRGGTLTYEQYF
>TRBD1|TRBV11-3|TRBJ2-1|few
TGTGCCAGCAGCAAAAGGACAGGGCTAGGCAATGAGCAGTTCTTC
CASSKRTGLGNEQFF
>TRBD1|TRBV9|TRBJ2-6|-
TGTGCCAGCAGCGCCCAGGGGGACCAAAGTCTCTATGGGGCCAACGTCCTGACTTTC
CASSAQGDQSLYGANVLTF
>-|TRBV7-4|TRBJ1-1|few
TGTGCCAGCAGTTGGGGTTTGAACACTGAAGCTTTCTTT
CASSWGLNTEAFF
>TRBD1|TRBV10-3|TRBJ2-1|few
TGTGCCATCAGTGAGTTCGGACAGGGCTCCTACAATGAGCAGTTCTTC
CAISEFGQGSYNEQFF
>-|TRBV5-1|TRBJ1-1|few
TGCGCCAGCAGCTTTCGGGGCGGAAACACTGAAGCTTTCTTT
CASSFRGGNTEAFF
>-|TRBV7-6|TRBJ2-5|medium-sized
TGTGCCAGCAGCTTGGCGGGTTACCCAGAGACCCAGTACTTC
CASSLAGYPETQYF